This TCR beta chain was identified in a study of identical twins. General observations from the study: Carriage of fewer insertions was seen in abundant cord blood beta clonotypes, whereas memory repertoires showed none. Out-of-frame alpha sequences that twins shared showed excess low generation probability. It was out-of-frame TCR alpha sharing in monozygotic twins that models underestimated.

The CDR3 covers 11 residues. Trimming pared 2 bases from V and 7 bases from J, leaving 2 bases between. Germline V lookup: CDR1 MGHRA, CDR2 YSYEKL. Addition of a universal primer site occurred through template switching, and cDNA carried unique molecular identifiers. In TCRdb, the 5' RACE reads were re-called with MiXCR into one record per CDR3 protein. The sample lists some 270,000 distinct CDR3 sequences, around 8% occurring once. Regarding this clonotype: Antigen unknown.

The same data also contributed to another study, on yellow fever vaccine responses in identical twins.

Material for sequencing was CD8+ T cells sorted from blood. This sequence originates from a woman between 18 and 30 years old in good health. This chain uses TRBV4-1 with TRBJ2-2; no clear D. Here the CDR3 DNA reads TGCGCCAGCAGCCAAAGCGGGGAGCTGTTTTTT. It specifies CASSQSGELFF.